This is a list of T cell receptor beta chains from one sample in a study of Ad26.COV2.S vaccination and SARS-CoV-2 variants. Repertoires were generated with immunoSEQ multiplex PCR, while TCRdb's copy carries only in-frame clones and drops some. Of roughly 700,000 clones detected, 70% to 90% appear once; the ten largest clones hold approximately 1.5%. The sample consisted of peripheral blood, taken in a trial of Ad26.COV2.S vaccine versus placebo. These receptors were obtained from a person aged 18-60 years who received the Ad26.COV2.S COVID-19 vaccine or a placebo. Both conserved end residues are part of each CDR3. The order of the fields is J gene, CDR3 length, V gene, clone size, D gene, CDR3 protein. D genes are given only for firm matches. The size field is filled for only some rows; it gives once, few, many or a size class.

J: TRBJ1-3
length: 15
V: TRBV18
size: .
D: .
CDR3: CASSPPGTFGNTIYF

J: TRBJ2-5
length: 14
V: TRBV5-5
size: .
D: TRBD1
CDR3: CASSRGQGWETQYF

J: TRBJ1-1
length: 13
V: TRBV12-3/TRBV12-4
size: .
D: .
CDR3: CASSSGMNTEAFF

J: TRBJ2-7
length: 16
V: TRBV2
size: .
D: .
CDR3: CASTPPRLARTYEQYF

J: TRBJ1-3
length: 15
V: TRBV6-1
size: .
D: TRBD1
CDR3: CASSEGDRAGNTIYF

J: TRBJ2-5
length: 17
V: TRBV3-1/TRBV3-2
size: .
D: TRBD2
CDR3: CASSPLYQRGGRETQYF

J: TRBJ1-2
length: 12
V: TRBV9
size: .
D: .
CDR3: CASSVEGEGYTF

J: TRBJ1-4
length: 14
V: TRBV5-1
size: .
D: .
CDR3: CASSPGRANEKLFF

J: TRBJ1-1
length: 14
V: TRBV6-5
size: .
D: .
CDR3: CASSSPRMNTEAFF

J: TRBJ2-7
length: 13
V: TRBV3-1/TRBV3-2
size: .
D: TRBD2
CDR3: CASSPGLARGQYF

J: TRBJ1-6
length: 13
V: TRBV3-1/TRBV3-2
size: medium-sized
D: .
CDR3: CASSQDGRSPLHF

J: TRBJ2-1
length: 13
V: TRBV11-3
size: once
D: TRBD2
CDR3: CASTSGSGDEQFF

J: TRBJ2-5
length: 15
V: TRBV6-2/TRBV6-3
size: .
D: .
CDR3: CASSYPYKGQETQYF

J: TRBJ2-1
length: 17
V: TRBV5-4
size: .
D: .
CDR3: CASRPRGAASEGGEQFF

J: TRBJ2-3
length: 13
V: TRBV9
size: .
D: .
CDR3: CASSFRPTDTQYF

J: TRBJ1-2
length: 12
V: TRBV18
size: .
D: .
CDR3: CASSPGEHGYTF

J: TRBJ1-1
length: 13
V: TRBV15
size: .
D: .
CDR3: CATSYGANTEAFF

J: TRBJ2-7
length: 15
V: TRBV7-9
size: .
D: .
CDR3: CASSLGQDYRDEQYF

J: TRBJ2-7
length: 14
V: TRBV7-9
size: .
D: TRBD1
CDR3: CASSLDRAAYEQYF

J: TRBJ1-1
length: 14
V: TRBV6-5
size: .
D: .
CDR3: CASSYDGRGVEAFF

J: TRBJ2-3
length: 15
V: TRBV3-1/TRBV3-2
size: .
D: TRBD2
CDR3: CASSQWASGSFTQYF

J: TRBJ2-3
length: 14
V: TRBV7-2
size: .
D: .
CDR3: CASSQGVGGPTQYF

J: TRBJ2-3
length: 14
V: TRBV6-5
size: .
D: .
CDR3: CASSYLGGGDTQYF

J: TRBJ2-5
length: 12
V: TRBV4-2
size: .
D: .
CDR3: CASSHRGETQYF

J: TRBJ2-3
length: 10
V: TRBV30
size: once
D: .
CDR3: CAWSVPPQYF